A single sample gave rise to the 2 T cell receptor beta chains below, sequenced in a study of beta chain features in type 1 diabetes. Every bit of the isolated RNA underwent reverse transcription, so sequencing read expressed TCRB transcripts. Some clones are missing from TCRdb's copy, which holds only in-frame ones; the method was immunoSEQ multiplex PCR. The top ten clones hold about 0.019% of a sample with approximately 380,000 clones, over 13% of them seen once. The sample consisted of naive CD4+ T cells from blood. These receptors all stem from a woman aged 18-35 years in good health.

This clone occurred a few times. The chain combines TRBV7-9 with TRBJ1-4, with TRBD1 identical over 7 bases. With V trimmed by 5 bases and J by 5 bases, 5 bases remained unmatched. The length of the CDR3 is 14 residues. CDR1 and CDR2 (germline): SEHNR, FQNEAQ (reference sequence). The CDR3 coding sequence is TGTGCCAGCAGCACCGGGACAGAGAATGAAAAACTGTTTTTT. Protein: CASSTGTENEKLFF.

This clone occurred a few times. The chain couples TRBV13 to TRBJ2-3, with TRBD1 identical over 7 bases. This CDR3 has 14 amino acids. J was trimmed by 4 bases and V by 5 bases; bases with no gene match: 6. CDR1 and CDR2 from the germline V gene are PRHDT and FYEKMQ (reference sequence). CDR3 amino acids: CASSERTGADTQYF. CDR3 nucleotides: TGTGCCAGCAGCGAACGAACAGGGGCAGATACGCAGTATTTT.